This T cell receptor (beta chain) comes out of a study of identifying expanded T cells in peripheral blood. With 6 bases clipped from V and 4 bases from J, the junction kept 14 bases outside the gene matches. Germline V gene data show CDR1 as SGHDT and CDR2 as YYEEEE. This CDR3 comprises 17 residues. Healthy donors had no documented immune events, such as infections, while sampled. The assay was immunoSEQ multiplex PCR, and TCRdb's table has in-frame clones only and misses some. The data show fewer than 110,000 clones, 70% to 90% seen once. The sequence was obtained from a person between 18 and 69 years old in good health. This chain connects TRBV5-6 to TRBJ1-5; 9 bases are a match to TRBD1. Sequencing input: blood. CDR3 sequence (DNA): TGTGCCAGCACCATTTCCCGGGACAGGGCCTCTAATCAGCCCCAGCATTTT. Protein product: CASTISRDRASNQPQHF.